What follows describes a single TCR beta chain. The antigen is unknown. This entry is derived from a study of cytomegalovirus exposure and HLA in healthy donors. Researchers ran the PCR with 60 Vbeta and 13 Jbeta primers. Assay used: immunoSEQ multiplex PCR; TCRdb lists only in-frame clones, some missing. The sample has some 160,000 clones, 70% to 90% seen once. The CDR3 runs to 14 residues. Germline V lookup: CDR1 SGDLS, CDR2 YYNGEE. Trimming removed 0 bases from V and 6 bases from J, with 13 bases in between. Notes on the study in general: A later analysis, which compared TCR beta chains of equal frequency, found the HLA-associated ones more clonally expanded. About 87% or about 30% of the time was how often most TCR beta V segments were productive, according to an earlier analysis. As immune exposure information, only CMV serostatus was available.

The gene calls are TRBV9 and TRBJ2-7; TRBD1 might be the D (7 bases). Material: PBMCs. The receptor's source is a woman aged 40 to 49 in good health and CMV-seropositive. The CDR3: CASSVAPQGGEQYF. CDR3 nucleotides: TGTGCCAGCAGCGTAGCCCCCCAGGGGGGCGAGCAGTACTTC. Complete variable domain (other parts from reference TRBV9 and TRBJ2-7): DSGVTQTPKHLITATGQRVTLRCSPRSGDLSVYWYQQSLDQGLQFLIQYYNGEERAKGNILERFSAQQFPDLHSELNLSSLELGDSALYFCASSVAPQGGEQYFGPGTRLTVT.